This T cell receptor beta chain was recovered during a study of blood T cell repertoires in COVID-19 (dated by TCRdb to the early 2020s). Concerning the study at large: The collaborator samples originated in the United States, Italy and Spain and spanned the acute and convalescent phases of COVID-19. The material from the prospective study consisted of cDNA or gDNA derived from T cells, B-cell-depleted T cells, or PBMCs. The dataset comprised deeply sampled blood TCRbeta repertoires from subjects exposed to, actively infected with, or recovered from COVID-19. The repertoires were made available in a free public database intended to serve as a resource for research on the immune response to SARS-CoV-2. Samples came from the ongoing ImmuneRACE study (first 160 participants) plus 1,254 subjects from 6 global collaborators. A de-identified subject ID, COVID-19 status, age in years and sex were almost always included in the sample metadata. Where HLA class I and class II types were available, the types were taken from metadata supplied by the sample provider, not from assay-based typing.

The collaborating institutions used their own protocols to collect whole blood in K2EDTA tubes. For TCRbeta analysis, collaborators shipped samples as frozen whole blood, isolated PBMCs, or DNA extracted from either of those sample types. TCRbeta CDR3 regions were amplified from genomic DNA by means of the immunoSEQ Assay, a bias-controlled multiplex PCR. Turning to the authors' computational methods: The number of nucleated cells in each sample was estimated by amplification of reference gene primers within the assay. To quantify the absolute abundance of each unique TCRbeta CDR3 rearrangement, sequence reads were collapsed and filtered. For each sample, productive Simpson clonality was calculated as the square root of Simpson's diversity index over productive rearrangements. TCRdb took over this immuneACCESS table, retaining in-frame rearrangements with V and J assigned. Such tables are incomplete; in checked studies, under half of the missing clones stem from an unresolved V gene, and the remainder is unexplained. From that table come the V and J calls and clone size; the DNA was used to work out D and trimming. The sample table shows about 250,000 clones, and around 83% are seen once. More than 6.5% of the sample comes from the top ten.

The CDR3 contains 15 residues, cysteine and phenylalanine counted. This entry keeps only the CDR3 DNA: 45 bases, framed from base 1. As encoded in the germline V gene, CDR1 is SNHLY while CDR2 is FYNNEI. The V end gives up 4 bases and the J end 9 bases, leaving 7 bases in the junction not matched to a gene. The paper's findings and limits, for the study overall: The amount of clinical and demographic metadata varied by source and participant and was provided uncurated.

In regard to this clone: There is no known antigen for this receptor. No per-base quality is available; no much larger clone lies one base away.

This receptor was obtained from a middle-aged man with active or convalescent COVID-19. Sequencing was performed on peripheral blood. The V and J genes are TRBV2 and TRBJ1-6; a stretch of 9 junction bases matches TRBD1. The DNA is as follows: TGTGCCAGCAGTGCCGGACAGGGGAGGAGTTCACCCCTCCACTTT. Protein translation: CASSAGQGRSSPLHF.